The rows below give T cell receptor beta chains drawn from one sample of a study of TIL therapy for anti-PD-1-resistant metastatic lung cancer. Generated by immunoSEQ multiplex PCR, the TCRdb table keeps only in-frame clones and is missing some. The sample includes 20,000 to 30,000 clones, 72% of them seen just once. This sample comprised tumor tissue, obtained at baseline. The source of these receptors is a person between 25 and 79 years old with non-small cell lung cancer. Both conserved end residues are part of each CDR3. The D gene is left open where the match is weak. For some rows the clone size is stated as once, few or many, or as a class when expanded; others skip it.

J gene | D gene | clone size | V gene | CDR3 protein | CDR3 DNA
TRBJ1-5 | NA | NA | TRBV7-2 | CASSLSAGAQHF | TGTGCCAGCAGCTTAAGTGCGGGAGCCCAGCATTTT
TRBJ2-2 | TRBD2 | NA | TRBV4-3 | CASSQDWASGATGELFF | TGCGCCAGCAGCCAAGATTGGGCTAGCGGGGCCACCGGGGAGCTGTTTTTT
TRBJ2-5 | NA | NA | TRBV6-7 | CASRGGGSETQYF | TGTGCCAGCAGAGGGGGGGGCTCGGAGACCCAGTACTTC
TRBJ1-2 | NA | NA | TRBV7-9 | CARPGWGDGYTF | TGTGCCCGCCCCGGATGGGGGGATGGCTACACCTTC
TRBJ1-3 | NA | NA | TRBV27 | CASSSRDFSSGNTIYF | TGTGCCAGCAGTTCGCGGGACTTTAGCTCTGGAAACACCATATATTTT
TRBJ1-1 | NA | NA | TRBV5-4 | CASSLPQKNTEAFF | TGTGCCAGCAGCTTACCCCAGAAGAACACTGAAGCTTTCTTT
TRBJ1-5 | TRBD1 | NA | TRBV13 | CASSFSGGNQPQHF | TGTGCCAGCAGCTTTTCAGGGGGGAATCAGCCCCAGCATTTT
TRBJ2-2 | NA | few | TRBV18 | CASSPFDKNTGELFF | TGTGCCAGCTCACCATTTGACAAGAACACCGGGGAGCTGTTTTTT
TRBJ1-3 | NA | once | TRBV6-5 | CASSYSEGTGNTIYF | TGTGCCAGCAGTTACTCGGAGGGTACTGGAAACACCATATATTTT
TRBJ2-7 | NA | NA | TRBV6-5 | CASSGGTPYEQYF | TGTGCCAGCAGTGGCGGTACGCCCTACGAGCAGTACTTC
TRBJ1-2 | TRBD1 | NA | TRBV18 | CASSLRTGGYGYTF | TGTGCCAGCTCACTTCGGACAGGGGGCTATGGCTACACCTTC
TRBJ1-1 | TRBD1 | NA | TRBV19 | CASSKTGLLQWTEAFF | TGTGCCAGTAGTAAGACAGGGCTTCTCCAATGGACTGAAGCTTTCTTT
TRBJ2-2 | TRBD1 | NA | TRBV7-3 | CASRRTGGGDSAGELFF | TGTGCCAGCAGGAGAACAGGGGGCGGAGATTCTGCCGGGGAGCTGTTTTTT
TRBJ1-5 | NA | NA | TRBV6-1 | CASSENLAAQPQHF | TGTGCCAGCAGTGAAAACCTCGCGGCTCAGCCCCAGCATTTT
TRBJ1-6 | NA | NA | TRBV6-5 | CASRYGVSPLHF | TGTGCCAGCAGATACGGAGTTTCACCCCTCCACTTT
TRBJ2-7 | NA | NA | TRBV20-1 | CSARSSYEQYF | TGCAGTGCTAGGAGCTCCTACGAGCAGTACTTC
TRBJ1-1 | NA | NA | TRBV20-1 | CSGLDTEAFF | TGCAGTGGACTGGACACTGAAGCTTTCTTT
TRBJ1-4 | NA | few | TRBV7-2 | CASSLVGGQHEKLFF | TGTGCCAGCAGCCTCGTGGGGGGCCAACATGAAAAACTGTTTTTT
TRBJ2-1 | NA | once | TRBV11-3 | CASSLGGRRITNEQFF | TGTGCCAGCAGCTTAGGAGGCCGCCGCATTACAAATGAGCAGTTCTTC
TRBJ2-7 | TRBD1 | NA | TRBV7-9 | CASSSTGGAGASYEQYF | TGTGCCAGCAGCTCGACAGGGGGAGCGGGCGCCTCCTACGAGCAGTACTTC
TRBJ2-1 | NA | few | TRBV13 | CASSRLGGNEQFF | TGTGCCAGCAGCCGATTGGGGGGCAATGAGCAGTTCTTC
TRBJ2-6 | NA | NA | TRBV5-3 | CARSLVEGRHSGANVLTF | TGTGCCAGAAGCTTGGTGGAAGGGAGGCACTCTGGGGCCAACGTCCTGACTTTC
TRBJ1-5 | TRBD1 | NA | TRBV6-1 | CAAGNTGGNQPQHF | TGTGCAGCGGGGAACACAGGGGGTAATCAGCCCCAGCATTTT
TRBJ2-4 | TRBD1 | NA | TRBV5-1 | CASSFGGQGAAKNIQYF | TGCGCCAGCAGCTTCGGTGGACAGGGGGCAGCCAAAAACATTCAGTACTTC
TRBJ2-2 | NA | NA | TRBV29-1 | CSVDIEGSYTGELFF | TGCAGCGTTGATATTGAGGGGTCTTACACCGGGGAGCTGTTTTTT
TRBJ1-4 | NA | NA | TRBV29-1 | CSVEDGQPFNEKLFF | TGCAGCGTTGAAGACGGACAGCCTTTTAATGAAAAACTGTTTTTT
TRBJ1-2 | NA | few | TRBV29-1 | CSIGATGPYGYTF | TGCAGCATTGGGGCGACGGGCCCCTATGGCTACACCTTC
TRBJ2-3 | NA | NA | TRBV15 | CATSRDPPTGGDTQYF | TGTGCCACCAGCAGAGATCCCCCGACCGGCGGGGATACGCAGTATTTT
TRBJ2-7 | TRBD1 | NA | TRBV6-1 | CASTSTGGGYEQYF | TGTGCCAGCACCTCGACAGGGGGCGGATACGAGCAGTACTTC